The 27 T cell receptor beta chains below come from one sample, sequenced in a study of identical twins. TCRdb used MiXCR to reprocess the 5' RACE reads, holding one entry per CDR3 protein. The sample comprises about 280,000 distinct CDR3 sequences, about 8% of which are singletons, and less than 2.5% rests with the top ten. The data also belong to a second study, concerning yellow fever vaccine responses in identical twins.

Material: memory (CD45RO+) T cells sorted from blood. Receptor source: a woman younger than 35 in good health.

This clonotype was recorded a few times. The chain carries TRBV5-1 and TRBJ2-5; D possibly corresponds to TRBD2 (7 bases). Looked up from germline, CDR1 is SGHRS and CDR2 is YFSETQ. This CDR3 region has 14 residues. The V end was cut by 0 bases, the J end by 4 bases, with 10 bases between. The CDR3 DNA sequence: TGCGCCAGCAGCTTGGTCGGGGGGCTAGAGACCCAGTACTTC. It yields the protein CASSLVGGLETQYF.

This chain joins TRBV20-1 and TRBJ2-7, with 7 bases matching TRBD2. The CDR3 totals 16 residues. Germline loops: CDR1 DFQATT, CDR2 SNEGSKA (reference sequence). The CDR3 loop is CCATTRRGSSSYEQYV. The CDR3 DNA follows: TGCTGTGCTACGACAAGGCGGGGGTCGAGCTCCTACGAGCAGTACGTC.

The CDR3 here is CSARVDRSWDNEQFF. CDR3 bases: TGCAGTGCTAGAGTAGATAGGTCGTGGGACAATGAGCAGTTCTTC. V is TRBV20-1 and J is TRBJ2-1, with D unclear. The ends were cut back, 1 base at V and 5 bases at J, with 15 bases in the middle. Germline CDR1 DFQATT, CDR2 SNEGSKA (reference sequence). The CDR3 contains 15 residues.

This clonotype was recorded many times. The CDR3: CSAPNPSSSYNEQFF. Written as DNA, the CDR3 is TGCAGTGCTCCTAACCCATCTAGCTCCTACAATGAGCAGTTCTTC. This chain uses TRBV20-1 with TRBJ2-1; D gene unclear. The germline V gene encodes CDR1 DFQATT and CDR2 SNEGSKA (reference sequence). V was pared by 5 bases and J by 0 bases, with 14 bases between. This CDR3 is 15 amino acids long.

This clonotype was seen many times. The chain joins TRBV20-1 to TRBJ2-6; perhaps D is TRBD1 or TRBD2 (5 bases each). Trimming pared 6 bases from V and 0 bases from J, leaving 21 bases between. The CDR3 runs 18 residues. Germline CDR1 DFQATT, CDR2 SNEGSKA (reference sequence). The CDR3, as DNA: TGCAGTGCCCGGGGCCTGGAAGAAGGGGACTCTGGGGCCAACGTCCTGACTTTC. Residues: CSARGLEEGDSGANVLTF.

This clonotype was seen a handful of times. The chain joins TRBV12-5 to TRBJ1-1, with D perhaps TRBD1 (5 bases). V was trimmed by 5 bases and J by 5 bases, leaving 12 bases between them. Germline-derived CDR1 and CDR2 are LGHNT and FRNRAP. There are 13 residues in the CDR3. Here the CDR3 reads CASGAQGGTEAFF. The CDR3 bases are TGTGCTAGTGGTGCCCAGGGAGGAACTGAAGCTTTCTTT.

The chain joins TRBV5-1 to TRBJ2-2; 10 bases match TRBD1. Trimming cost V 4 bases and J 4 bases; bases outside gene matches: 13. The CDR3 contains 18 residues. Germline CDR1 and CDR2: SGHRS and YFSETQ. The CDR3 nucleotides are TGCGCCAGCAGCGGCGGGACAGGGGATCGTTGGAGCACCGGGGAGCTGTTTTTT. It yields the protein CASSGGTGDRWSTGELFF.

This clonotype was seen more than once but under ten times. The rearrangement links TRBV20-1 to TRBJ2-1, with 8 bases matching TRBD1. From germline, CDR1 is DFQATT and CDR2 SNEGSKA (reference sequence). The length of the CDR3 is 14 residues. The CDR3 protein is CSGPGGAGGNEQFF. DNA for the CDR3: TGCAGCGGACCAGGGGGCGCCGGGGGCAATGAGCAGTTCTTC.

The chain joins TRBV6-1 to TRBJ1-2; D is possibly TRBD1 (5 bases). CDR3 length equals 16 residues. Germline V gene sequence: CDR1 MNHNS, CDR2 SASEGT. With 6 bases removed from V and 4 bases from J, the gap between germline ends came to 21 bases. The CDR3 DNA sequence: TGTGCCAGCAGGGAGGCCTGGGTTTTGGGGGTCTATGGCTACACCTTC. As protein: CASREAWVLGVYGYTF.

This clonotype was observed a handful of times. The CDR3 protein is CSARDQAWKQYF. In DNA form, the CDR3 reads TGCAGTGCTAGAGATCAGGCCTGGAAGCAGTACTTC. J is TRBJ2-7 and V is TRBV20-1; the D is unclear. The germline CDR1 and CDR2 sequences are DFQATT and SNEGSKA (reference sequence). The CDR3 is 12 residues long. The germline V and J ends were trimmed by 0 bases and 8 bases, with 11 bases remaining between them.

This clonotype turned up a few times. No conserved phenylalanine or tryptophan ends this CDR3, so it is likely a read error. The rearrangement joins TRBV6-1 to TRBJ1-1, with TRBD1 identical over 12 bases. The ends lost 7 bases at V and 3 bases at J; junction bases unmatched: 9. CDR3 size: 16 residues. CDR1 MNHNS and CDR2 SASEGT come from the germline V gene. The DNA for the CDR3 is TGTGCCAGCACCTCCCGGGACAGGGGGCACGACACTGAAGCTTTCTCT. Translation: CASTSRDRGHDTEAFS.

V usage is TRBV5-1 and J usage is TRBJ2-7; 10 bases map to TRBD2. V lost 1 base to trimming and J lost 1 base; unmatched junction nucleotides: 2. This CDR3 comprises 15 residues. CDR1 SGHRS and CDR2 YFSETQ come from the germline V gene. CDR3 amino acids: CASSLTSGNSYEQYF. As DNA, the CDR3 is TGCGCCAGCAGCTTGACTAGCGGGAATTCCTACGAGCAGTACTTC.

This clonotype was observed at least ten times. V is TRBV29-1 and J is TRBJ2-1, with D maybe TRBD2 (6 bases). CDR1 is SQVTM, CDR2 ANQGSEA, per germline. The CDR3 contains 15 residues. V was clipped by 4 bases and J by 1 base, with 14 bases between them. CDR3 coding DNA: TGCAGCGTTGTACTACTAGCAGCATCCTACAATGAGCAGTTCTTC. Its translation is CSVVLLAASYNEQFF.

This clonotype showed up just a few times. The J gene is TRBJ2-2, the V gene TRBV3-1; the D is unclear. Deletions cut 3 bases from V and 3 bases from J, with 5 bases between. Germline assignment: CDR1 LGHDT and CDR2 YNNKEL (reference sequence). CDR3 length: 13 residues. The CDR3 sequence is CASSHEYTGELFF. The CDR3 bases are TGTGCCAGCAGCCACGAATACACCGGGGAGCTGTTTTTT.

This clonotype has ten or more counts. This chain's CDR3 is CAITGTGTDTQYF. The CDR3, as DNA: TGTGCCATCACCGGGACGGGCACAGATACGCAGTATTTT. This rearrangement joins TRBV10-3 to TRBJ2-3, with D perhaps given as TRBD1 or TRBD2 (5 bases each). The CDR3 runs 13 residues. V dropped 7 bases and J dropped 1 base, with 9 bases sitting between them. Germline CDR1 ENHRY, CDR2 SYGVKD.

This rearrangement joins TRBV7-9 to TRBJ2-1; the match to TRBD2 covers 7 bases. Trimming at V came to 7 bases and at J to 3 bases, leaving 3 bases not matched to a gene. The CDR3 spans 13 residues. Looked up from germline, CDR1 is SEHNR and CDR2 is FQNEAQ (reference sequence). DNA of the CDR3: TGTGCCAGCACCTCTAGCGGCTACAATGAGCAGTTCTTC. Translating gives CASTSSGYNEQFF.

In this sample, this clonotype turned up many times. V and J are TRBV11-2 and TRBJ2-7; no reliable D call. The CDR3 spans 13 residues. Trimming shortened V by 1 base and J by 4 bases, and 8 bases separated the two germline ends. Germline values: CDR1 SGHAT, CDR2 FQNNGV. This chain's CDR3 is CASSLVREYEQYV. The CDR3 DNA reads as TGTGCCAGCAGCTTAGTAAGAGAATACGAGCAGTACGTC.

The table lists this clonotype with a few counts. This rearrangement joins TRBV2 to TRBJ1-2; D is uncertain. Germline loops: CDR1 SNHLY, CDR2 FYNNEI. The germline V and J ends were trimmed by 4 bases and 8 bases, with 17 bases remaining between them. This CDR3 is built from 14 residues. In DNA, the CDR3 is TGTGCCAGCAGTGGCGACAAGCACAGTGTCGGCTACACCTTC. Translated: CASSGDKHSVGYTF.

This clonotype was picked up many times. The CDR3: CASSFGGPETEAFF. For the CDR3, the DNA is TGTGCCAGCAGTTTCGGGGGGCCGGAAACTGAAGCTTTCTTT. This chain joins TRBV12-3 or TRBV12-4 and TRBJ1-1; perhaps TRBD1 as D (6 bases). CDR3 length: 14 residues. With 3 bases removed from V and 5 bases from J, the gap between germline ends came to 13 bases.

This clonotype occurred a few times. CDR3 protein: CASSFLSGSSNEQYF. CDR3 in DNA: TGCGCCAGCAGCTTTCTCAGCGGGAGCTCGAACGAGCAGTACTTC. The chain combines TRBV5-1 with TRBJ2-7; TRBD2 matches at 8 bases. CDR3 length equals 15 residues. Germline-derived CDR1 and CDR2 are SGHRS and YFSETQ. The V gene end was trimmed by 2 bases and the J gene end by 5 bases; junction bases not matched to a gene: 9.

This clonotype occurred many times. The chain has TRBV5-4 and TRBJ2-1; TRBD1 agrees at 8 bases. V trimming: 4 bases; J trimming: 0 bases; junction bases outside the gene matches: 9. This CDR3 comprises 17 residues. Germline CDR1 SGHNT, CDR2 YYREEE (reference sequence). This CDR3 is CASSRPTGDRSYNEQFF. In DNA form, the CDR3 reads TGTGCCAGCAGCCGCCCGACAGGGGATCGCTCCTACAATGAGCAGTTCTTC.

The CDR3 protein is CASSYSSVNTEAFF. CDR3 bases: TGTGCCAGCAGTTACTCGAGTGTGAACACTGAAGCTTTCTTT. The gene calls are TRBV6-5 and TRBJ1-1; no firm D call. CDR1 is MNHEY, CDR2 SVGAGI, per germline. This CDR3 comprises 14 residues. The V end was cut by 0 bases, the J end by 0 bases, with 5 bases between.

This clonotype has more than one count but fewer than ten. CDR3 residues: CASSDELNTGELFF. CDR3 sequence (DNA): TGTGCCAGCAGTGACGAACTTAACACCGGGGAGCTGTTTTTT. V and J are TRBV6-4 and TRBJ2-2; no definite D call. With 2 bases removed from V and 2 bases from J, the gap between germline ends came to 6 bases. The CDR3 consists of 14 residues. Germline V gene sequence: CDR1 MRHNA, CDR2 SNTAGT.

This clonotype was observed at least ten times. The gene calls are TRBV10-3 and TRBJ2-3; 10 nucleotides agree with TRBD2. With V trimmed by 2 bases and J by 1 base, 9 bases remained unmatched. This CDR3 comprises 18 residues. The germline V gene has CDR1 ENHRY and CDR2 SYGVKD. Here the CDR3 DNA reads TGTGCCATCAGTGAGCGGAGCGGGAGGGCCCGTGGCACAGATACGCAGTATTTT. Its protein product is CAISERSGRARGTDTQYF.

V usage is TRBV12-3 or TRBV12-4 and J usage is TRBJ2-1, with TRBD1 as a possible D gene (6 bases). Between the trimmed V and J ends, which lost 2 bases and 8 bases, there was a span of 13 bases. This CDR3 comprises 14 residues. The CDR3 DNA sequence: TGTGCCAGCAGTTTAAACGAGGGGGAAGATGAGCAGTTCTTC. Its translation: CASSLNEGEDEQFF.

The gene calls are TRBV24-1 and TRBJ1-2, with no clear D. The CDR3 is 12 residues long. V lost 5 bases and J 5 bases, leaving 8 bases between the germline ends. The germline V gene encodes CDR1 KGHDR and CDR2 SFDVKD. This CDR3 reads CATSADYYGYTF. Here the CDR3 DNA reads TGTGCCACCAGTGCGGATTATTATGGCTACACCTTC.

This clonotype has only a few counts. The J gene is TRBJ2-1, the V gene TRBV2, with 14 bases fitting TRBD2. There are 17 residues in the CDR3. Germline V gene data show CDR1 as SNHLY and CDR2 as FYNNEI. J lost 3 bases, V lost 2 bases, and 3 bases had no gene match. CDR3 sequence: CASSELGTSGGYNEQFF. Written as DNA, the CDR3 is TGTGCCAGCAGTGAATTGGGGACTAGCGGGGGCTACAATGAGCAGTTCTTC.